This passage covers 23 T cell receptor beta chains from one sample sequenced in a study of PD-L1 blockade in urothelial cancer. Time point denoted: pretreatment peripheral blood. The table came from immunoSEQ multiplex PCR; TCRdb's copy has only in-frame clones and leaves some out. The sample records 130,000 or so clones, approximately 84% being singletons. Sample: PBMCs, taken around atezolizumab (anti-PD-L1) treatment. Every receptor here comes from a middle-aged man with urothelial cancer.

The genes are TRBV5-1 and TRBJ2-1; 12 bases are a match to TRBD2. J gave up 8 bases and V 2 bases, and 14 bases lay outside the gene matches. This CDR3 has 18 amino acids. Germline V gene lookup returns CDR1 SGHRS and CDR2 YFSETQ. Written as DNA, the CDR3 is TGCGCCAGCAGCTTCCCGGGGGGAGGACTAGCGGGATCCCATGAGCAGTTCTTC. This translates into CASSFPGGGLAGSHEQFF.

The chain has TRBV4-2 and TRBJ2-3; D is possibly TRBD2 (6 bases). The length of the CDR3 is 15 residues. V gave up 1 base and J gave up 4 bases, with 12 bases separating them. Germline V gene data show CDR1 as LGHNA and CDR2 as YNFKEQ. CDR3 bases: TGTGCCAGCAGCCAAGTCGAGGAGGGAGCAGATACGCAGTATTTT. It yields the protein CASSQVEEGADTQYF.

The chain recombines TRBV5-1 with TRBJ2-5; 10 positions agree with TRBD1. The CDR3 is made up of 14 amino acids. CDR1 and CDR2 from the germline V gene are SGHRS and YFSETQ. The V and J ends lost 7 bases and 5 bases, in that order; junction bases with no gene match: 8. The CDR3: CASRGTGDGETQYF. Here the CDR3 DNA reads TGCGCCAGCCGAGGGACAGGGGATGGGGAGACCCAGTACTTC.

This chain connects TRBV6-5 to TRBJ2-4, with 7 bases matching TRBD1. Germline-derived CDR1 and CDR2 are MNHEY and SVGAGI. With 2 bases clipped from V and 4 bases from J, the junction kept 8 bases outside the gene matches. This CDR3 comprises 16 residues. The CDR3 bases are TGTGCCAGCAGTTACAGCTCGACAGGGACGAAAAACATTCAGTACTTC. Residues: CASSYSSTGTKNIQYF.

V is TRBV5-1 and J is TRBJ2-7; D remains unclear. Per germline, CDR1 SGHRS and CDR2 YFSETQ. The CDR3 runs 12 residues. V lost 4 bases, J lost 3 bases, and 8 bases lay in between. The DNA for the CDR3 is TGCGCCAGCAGCCTGCGTGACTACGAGCAGTACTTC. Translation gives CASSLRDYEQYF.

The chain employs TRBV15 and TRBJ2-1; 14 bases fit TRBD2. The J segment lost 7 bases and the V segment lost 1 base, leaving 6 bases of the junction unmatched. This CDR3 is 17 amino acids long. CDR1 is LNHNV and CDR2 is YYDKDF in the germline V gene (reference sequence). CDR3 coding DNA: TGTGCCACCAGCAGAGGGGGACTAGCGGGGGCCGAGAATGAGCAGTTCTTC. As protein: CATSRGGLAGAENEQFF.

This chain joins TRBV5-1 and TRBJ2-1, with 8 bases lining up with TRBD2. The CDR3 is 15 amino acids. V shed 5 bases, J shed 8 bases, and the junction held 12 bases outside the gene matches. Per germline, CDR1 SGHRS and CDR2 YFSETQ. CDR3 protein: CASRVSSGPLYEQFF. The CDR3 bases are TGCGCCAGCAGAGTATCTAGCGGGCCACTCTATGAGCAGTTCTTC.

CDR3 sequence: CASSWDRENTEAFF. The CDR3 region has the DNA TGTGCCAGCAGTTGGGACAGAGAGAACACTGAAGCTTTCTTT. The chain links TRBV6-5 to TRBJ1-1; 7 bases are a match to TRBD1. The CDR3 is 14 amino acids. Germline CDR1 reads MNHEY; CDR2 reads SVGAGI. Trimming cost V 4 bases and J 1 base; bases outside gene matches: 3.

The chain recombines TRBV18 with TRBJ1-2, with D uncertain. The length of the CDR3 is 15 residues. V lost 0 bases and J 1 base, leaving 9 bases between the germline ends. Germline V gene data show CDR1 as KGHSH and CDR2 as LQKENI. The CDR3 here is CASSPPGRSNYGYTF. The DNA of the CDR3 is TGTGCCAGCTCACCACCGGGGAGGAGTAACTATGGCTACACCTTC.

The chain uses TRBV7-2 and TRBJ1-3, with D tentatively TRBD1 (5 bases). The ends were cut back, 3 bases at V and 0 bases at J, with 9 bases in the middle. The CDR3 has 15 amino acids. The germline CDR1 and CDR2 sequences are SGHTA and FQGNSA. The CDR3 DNA is TGTGCCAGCAGCTTGGGGCCATCCTCTGGAAACACCATATATTTT. It translates to CASSLGPSSGNTIYF.

This clone was observed once. The chain carries TRBV18 and TRBJ1-3; TRBD1 might be the D (6 bases). Germline V gene data show CDR1 as KGHSH and CDR2 as LQKENI. Trimming left V 2 bases short and J 2 bases short, with 16 bases between. The CDR3 spans 17 residues. CDR3 in DNA: TGTGCCAGCTCACCAAGTCCCTCGACAGGAGCTGGAAACACCATATATTTT. Its translation is CASSPSPSTGAGNTIYF.

This clone was seen only once. This chain connects TRBV5-5 to TRBJ2-1; possibly TRBD2 for D (6 bases). This CDR3 is 13 amino acids long. The germline CDR1 and CDR2 sequences are SGHKS and YYEKEE (reference sequence). V was shortened by 0 bases and J by 9 bases, with 10 bases between the two germline ends. Here the CDR3 reads CASSLGTTPEQFF. CDR3 nucleotide sequence: TGTGCCAGCAGCTTGGGGACTACCCCTGAGCAGTTCTTC.

This clone was seen a single time. Mismatch with germline at one junction end may stem from a read error. The V gene is TRBV7-8, the J gene TRBJ2-3; the D is unclear. This CDR3 comprises 12 residues. Germline CDR1 is SGHVS and CDR2 is FQNEAQ. Written as DNA, the CDR3 is TGTGCCAGCAGCTTAAGCATAGATACGCAGTATTTT. Amino acid sequence: CASSLSIDTQYF.

The rearrangement links TRBV30 to TRBJ2-1; 8 bases are a match to TRBD2. Trimming cost V 0 bases and J 5 bases; bases outside gene matches: 9. The CDR3 runs to 16 residues. The germline V gene has CDR1 GTSNPN and CDR2 SVGIG (reference sequence). The DNA for the CDR3 is TGTGCCTGGAGTGTGGGAGGTACTAGCGGTCACAATGAGCAGTTCTTC. This sequence encodes CAWSVGGTSGHNEQFF.

The gene calls are TRBV18 and TRBJ2-1; 7 bases are shared with TRBD1. CDR3 length: 14 residues. The V gene end was trimmed by 6 bases and the J gene end by 4 bases; junction bases not matched to a gene: 6. Germline lookup yields CDR1 KGHSH and CDR2 LQKENI. CDR3 sequence: CASSPSGGYNEQFF. The CDR3 bases are TGTGCCAGCTCGCCCTCAGGGGGATACAATGAGCAGTTCTTC.

The chain has TRBV28 and TRBJ1-2; 7 positions agree with TRBD1. CDR3 length: 12 amino acids. Germline V gene sequence: CDR1 MDHEN, CDR2 SYDVKM. V trimming: 5 bases; J trimming: 8 bases; junction bases outside the gene matches: 5. CDR3 sequence (DNA): TGTGCCAGCAGTCTAGGGGGCTACGGCTACACCTTC. This sequence encodes CASSLGGYGYTF.

The V and J genes are TRBV18 and TRBJ1-2; D gene ambiguous. The CDR3 runs 15 residues. CDR1 is KGHSH, CDR2 LQKENI, per germline. Trimming removed 3 bases from V and 4 bases from J, with 15 bases in between. The CDR3 DNA reads as TGTGCCAGCTCACCTCCGTCGAGGGCTGGCTATGGCTACACCTTC. It specifies CASSPPSRAGYGYTF.

The genes are TRBV5-1 and TRBJ2-5, with 7 bases aligning to TRBD2. The germline V gene has CDR1 SGHRS and CDR2 YFSETQ. J gave up 2 bases and V 2 bases, and 3 bases lay outside the gene matches. The CDR3 runs 14 residues. The CDR3 sequence is CASSLTSVQETQYF. The CDR3 DNA reads TGCGCCAGCAGCTTAACTAGCGTTCAAGAGACCCAGTACTTC.

Only one count was recorded for this clone. This rearrangement joins TRBV27 to TRBJ1-2; D unclear. CDR3 length equals 12 residues. Per the germline V gene, CDR1 is MNHEY and CDR2 is SMNVEV (reference sequence). The ends were cut back, 6 bases at V and 8 bases at J, with 13 bases in the middle. CDR3 region: CASRSWRGGYTF. As DNA, the CDR3 is TGTGCCAGCAGGTCCTGGCGAGGGGGCTACACCTTC.

This chain uses TRBV7-9 with TRBJ1-1, with no clear D. Germline CDR1 SEHNR, CDR2 FQNEAQ (reference sequence). CDR3 size: 13 residues. V was pared by 2 bases and J by 1 base, with 5 bases between. The DNA of the CDR3 is TGTGCCAGCAGCTTAAGACAGAACACTGAAGCTTTCTTT. It encodes CASSLRQNTEAFF.

The chain links TRBV30 to TRBJ2-7, with 9 bases lining up with TRBD1. CDR1 and CDR2 from the germline V gene are GTSNPN and SVGIG (reference sequence). This CDR3 contains 12 residues. V was pared by 7 bases and J by 1 base, with 2 bases of the junction left unmatched. In DNA, the CDR3 is TGTGCCTTGACAGGGGGTTCCTACGAGCAGTACTTC. This translates into CALTGGSYEQYF.

This clone has just one count. V gene TRBV2 combines with J gene TRBJ2-7; 10 bases align to TRBD2. The trim removed 8 bases at V and 7 bases at J, leaving 8 bases unmatched. The CDR3 has 13 residues. CDR1 is SNHLY, CDR2 FYNNEI, per germline. CDR3 bases: TGTGCCAGCTCACCGGGACTAGCGCGAGAGCAGTACTTC. Protein product: CASSPGLAREQYF.

This clone showed up just once. V gene TRBV2 combines with J gene TRBJ2-7, with D maybe TRBD1 (5 bases). This CDR3 has 14 amino acids. CDR1 SNHLY and CDR2 FYNNEI come from the germline V gene. Between the trimmed V and J ends, which lost 5 bases and 2 bases, there was a span of 13 bases. CDR3 residues: CASSQRQWPYEQYF. The CDR3 DNA reads as TGTGCCAGCAGTCAACGACAGTGGCCCTACGAGCAGTACTTC.